This TCR beta chain was identified during a study of blood T cell repertoires in COVID-19. Overall study context: From the United States, Italy and Spain came samples of acute and convalescent COVID-19.

The V gene's germline CDR1 is SGHNT and CDR2 YYREEE (reference sequence). Between the trimmed V and J ends, which lost 5 bases and 0 bases, there was a span of 15 bases. This CDR3 has 16 residues. Authors' analysis steps: Amplification of reference gene primers was used by the study to estimate nucleated cell counts. Generated by immunoSEQ multiplex PCR, the TCRdb table keeps only in-frame clones and is missing some. V, J and clone size are those of that table, while D and trimming were read from the DNA. The repertoire holds roughly 200,000 clones, with around four fifths as singletons. The source material was peripheral blood. This sequence was found in an elderly woman with active or convalescent COVID-19. The chain is built from TRBV5-4 and TRBJ2-4; D remains ambiguous. Here the CDR3 reads CASSPTLALAKNIQYF. CDR3 sequence (DNA): TGTGCCAGCAGTCCCACCTTAGCCCTAGCCAAAAACATTCAGTACTTC.